This T cell receptor beta chain came from a study of identical twins. This CDR3 has 17 residues. V lost 4 bases to trimming and J lost 7 bases; unmatched junction nucleotides: 14. Germline CDR1 and CDR2: ENHRY and SYGVKD. One entry per CDR3 protein results from TCRdb running MiXCR on the 5' RACE reads. This table has 700,000 or so distinct CDR3 sequences, approximately 22% appearing once. These same data were also listed under a study on T cells expressing NK-cell markers. Turning to that study: Sorted CD3+CD56+NKG2C+, CD3+CD56+NKG2C- and CD3+CD56-NKG2C+ T-cell subsets were beta-chain profiled. Out of eight donors sequenced, seven tested HCMV-seropositive and the remaining one seronegative. Dominant NKG2C+ clonotypes in five or six donors made up about 1.0-8% of CD8+ T cells.

This receptor was taken from a young woman in good health. Material: PBMCs. This chain uses TRBV10-3 with TRBJ2-5; the match to TRBD2 covers 11 bases. CDR3 residues: CAISAPLLAGVSATQYF. The DNA for the CDR3 is TGTGCCATCAGTGCGCCCTTACTAGCGGGGGTGTCGGCGACCCAGTACTTC.